The 19 T cell receptor beta chains below all came from one sample that was sequenced in a study of resident and recirculating memory T cells in vitiligo. Clones were read by immunoSEQ multiplex PCR, and TCRdb kept only the in-frame ones, dropping some. The sample lists 70,000 to 85,000 clones, 90% to 95% occurring once. The sequencing sample was made of blood. The receptor source for this set is a male donor with vitiligo.

The chain is built from TRBV27 and TRBJ2-2; D might be TRBD2 (5 bases). V was pared by 11 bases and J by 6 bases, with 22 bases between. The CDR3 runs to 15 residues. Germline V gene data show CDR1 as MNHEY and CDR2 as SMNVEV (reference sequence). The DNA for the CDR3 is TGTGCCTCGAGGGCCCGTGTCGGGTATCCCGGGGAGCTGTTTTTT. Translating gives CASRARVGYPGELFF.

The rearrangement links TRBV9 to TRBJ2-5, with D possibly TRBD1 on 6 matching bases. The V end was cut by 0 bases, the J end by 5 bases, with 14 bases between. Germline CDR1 and CDR2: SGDLS and YYNGEE. The CDR3 has 15 residues. The CDR3, as DNA: TGTGCCAGCAGCGTAGGTCTCGGGACAAGGGAGACCCAGTACTTC. It translates to CASSVGLGTRETQYF.

The chain recombines TRBV7-2 with TRBJ1-6, with 7 bases that match TRBD1. With 5 bases clipped from V and 0 bases from J, the junction kept 7 bases outside the gene matches. Germline V gene sequence: CDR1 SGHTA, CDR2 FQGNSA. The CDR3 has 17 amino acids. The CDR3 DNA follows: TGTGCCAGCAGCCCGAGGGGGCTAGGCTCCTATAATTCACCCCTCCACTTT. Translation: CASSPRGLGSYNSPLHF.

The chain links TRBV5-4 to TRBJ1-3; no firm D call. V gave up 5 bases and J gave up 4 bases, with 16 bases separating them. The CDR3 has 15 residues. Germline CDR1 reads SGHNT; CDR2 reads YYREEE (reference sequence). CDR3 region: CASSMGPSLGNTIYF. CDR3 DNA: TGTGCCAGCAGTATGGGCCCTTCGTTGGGAAACACCATATATTTT.

The gene calls are TRBV4-3 and TRBJ2-1; tentatively, D is TRBD1 (6 bases). Germline V CDR1 and CDR2: LGHNA, YSLEER. This CDR3 has 15 residues. The V gene lost 0 bases and the J gene lost 3 bases, with 9 bases spanning the gap. The CDR3 nucleotides are TGCGCCAGCAGCCAAGAAGACAGGAACTACAATGAGCAGTTCTTC. Amino acids: CASSQEDRNYNEQFF.

The chain links TRBV19 to TRBJ2-3, with 7 nucleotides matching TRBD2. CDR3 length: 18 residues. The V and J ends lost 0 bases and 9 bases, in that order; junction bases with no gene match: 18. Germline V lookup: CDR1 LNHDA, CDR2 SQIVND (reference sequence). The CDR3 sequence is CASSIDMSGGPRAGTQYF. In DNA, the CDR3 is TGTGCCAGTAGTATAGACATGTCGGGGGGTCCCCGCGCGGGGACGCAGTATTTT.

The V gene is TRBV28, the J gene TRBJ2-7; D not resolved. CDR3 length: 15 residues. The V and J ends lost 4 bases and 2 bases respectively, with 15 bases between them. Per the germline V gene, CDR1 is MDHEN and CDR2 is SYDVKM. This chain's CDR3 is CASSSESIPTYEQYF. CDR3 DNA sequence: TGTGCCAGCAGTTCAGAATCGATACCCACCTACGAGCAGTACTTC.

The CDR3 loop reads CASSYSKEGYGYTF. DNA for the CDR3: TGTGCCAGCAGTTACTCCAAGGAGGGGTATGGCTACACCTTC. The chain uses TRBV6-5 and TRBJ1-2; weak D call: TRBD1 (5 bases). V was clipped by 0 bases and J by 5 bases, with 10 bases between them. Germline CDR1 is MNHEY and CDR2 is SVGAGI. CDR3 length: 14 residues.

The chain joins TRBV30 to TRBJ1-1; no reliable D call. The ends were cut back, 1 base at V and 1 base at J, with 22 bases in the middle. The germline V gene encodes CDR1 GTSNPN and CDR2 SVGIG (reference sequence). The CDR3 loop spans 18 amino acids. The CDR3 region is CAWSAYNYRVIPNTEAFF. CDR3 nucleotides: TGTGCCTGGAGTGCATATAATTACCGCGTGATCCCGAACACTGAAGCTTTCTTT.

This chain links TRBV25-1 with TRBJ1-1, with a weak D call TRBD1 (6 bases). CDR3 length: 15 residues. The V gene lost 1 base and the J gene lost 10 bases, with 19 bases spanning the gap. Germline V gene data show CDR1 as MGHDK and CDR2 as SYGVNS. CDR3 sequence reads: CASSESSGGAGVAFF. The CDR3 nucleotides are TGTGCCAGCAGTGAATCCTCGGGGGGCGCTGGGGTAGCTTTCTTT.

The chain couples TRBV18 to TRBJ2-3; 9 positions match TRBD1. Losses at the gene ends were 5 bases for V and 3 bases for J; bases not matched to a gene: 3. The CDR3 is 14 amino acids. The germline gives CDR1 KGHSH, CDR2 LQKENI. The CDR3 spells CASSVDRGTDTQYF. DNA for the CDR3: TGTGCCAGCTCAGTGGACAGGGGAACAGATACGCAGTATTTT.

The chain joins TRBV27 to TRBJ2-5, with 13 nucleotides matching TRBD2. Germline V lookup: CDR1 MNHEY, CDR2 SMNVEV (reference sequence). This CDR3 has 17 amino acids. V gave up 5 bases and J gave up 5 bases; unmatched junction bases: 11. CDR3 sequence (DNA): TGTGCCAGCAGTCCTCCACGACTAGCGGGGGGCCGGGAGACCCAGTACTTC. It specifies CASSPPRLAGGRETQYF.

The CDR3 region is CASRRGPYEQYF. DNA of the CDR3: TGTGCCAGCAGAAGGGGCCCCTACGAGCAGTACTTC. This rearrangement joins TRBV6-5 to TRBJ2-7; TRBD1 might be the D (5 bases). Trimming cost V 6 bases and J 2 bases, with 8 bases left between them. This CDR3 has 12 amino acids. Per germline, CDR1 MNHEY and CDR2 SVGAGI.

This clone is a singleton in its sample. The rearrangement joins TRBV6-5 to TRBJ1-1, with 10 nucleotides matching TRBD1. V lost 5 bases and J lost 5; bases outside the gene matches: 8. This CDR3 is built from 15 residues. Germline assignment: CDR1 MNHEY and CDR2 SVGAGI. The CDR3 is CASSHTGQGRTEAFF. The DNA for the CDR3 is TGTGCCAGCAGTCATACGGGACAGGGGAGGACTGAAGCTTTCTTT.

This chain links TRBV21-1 with TRBJ2-3; whether TRBD2, the table's D call, matches the DNA was not checked. TRBV21-1 is listed as a pseudogene. CDR3 size: 16 residues. CDR3 sequence (DNA): TGTGCCAGCAGCAAAGGCGGGGGGGGAATCACAGATACGCAGTATTTT. Amino acids: CASSKGGGGITDTQYF.

The chain links TRBV10-2 to TRBJ1-3, with D unclear. This CDR3 has 15 residues. The germline V gene has CDR1 WSHSY and CDR2 SAAADI. V was cut by 0 bases and J by 2 bases, with 8 bases left in between. Here the CDR3 DNA reads TGCGCCAGCAGTGAGTCCAGTCCCCCTGGAAACACCATATATTTT. It yields the protein CASSESSPPGNTIYF.

The rearrangement uses TRBV6-1 and TRBJ2-2; 15 nucleotides agree with TRBD2. Germline CDR1 MNHNS, CDR2 SASEGT. The CDR3 has 15 residues. V dropped 4 bases and J dropped 6; count of bases not matched to a gene: 0. CDR3 nucleotide sequence: TGTGCCAGCAGTGGGACTAGCGGGGGGGCCGGGGAGCTGTTTTTT. Encoded protein: CASSGTSGGAGELFF.

CDR3 nucleotides: TGTGCCAGCGGACGGGGGATGGCAGATACGCAGTATTTT. Its protein is CASGRGMADTQYF. The rearrangement links TRBV6-5 to TRBJ2-3, with D tentatively TRBD2 (6 bases). The CDR3 sequence is 13 residues long. Germline CDR1 is MNHEY and CDR2 is SVGAGI. Trimming removed 8 bases at V and 4 bases at J, with 13 bases between.

The chain carries TRBV19 and TRBJ1-3; 9 bases fit TRBD1. Germline CDR1 and CDR2: LNHDA and SQIVND (reference sequence). The CDR3 sequence is 17 residues long. The junction had 9 bases not matched to a gene; V was cut back by 2 bases and J by 4 bases. The CDR3 region is CASSITRTGGPGNTIYF. The CDR3 region has the DNA TGTGCCAGTAGTATAACCCGAACAGGGGGCCCAGGAAACACCATATATTTT. The variable domain in full, with the rest retrieved from reference TRBV19 and TRBJ1-3, is DGGITQSPKYLFRKEGQNVTLSCEQNLNHDAMYWYRQDPGQGLRLIYYSQIVNDFQKGDIAEGYSVSREKKESFPLTVTSAQKNPTAFYLCASSITRTGGPGNTIYFGEGSWLTVV.